This T cell receptor beta chain was recovered during a study of Graves' ophthalmopathy and Graves' hyperthyroidism. Study information: The study drew peripheral blood at initial diagnosis, before any treatment.

The diagnosis was founded upon clinical symptoms, serum thyroxine, TRAb, thyroid ultrasound and orbital computed tomography. RNA transcripts provided the template for amplifying TCR beta CDR3 regions. The first round was an RT-PCR with HTBI primers, and the second round was a multiplex PCR. TCRdb recomputed calls from the multiplex PCR reads with MiXCR, one row per CDR3 protein. The sample has almost 750,000 distinct CDR3 sequences, roughly 41% seen once. This clonotype was detected many times. The clonotype originates from an adult man with Graves' ophthalmopathy. The sequenced sample was peripheral blood.

DNA for the CDR3: TGTGCCAGCAGCGTCGGACCGGGACAGGTCTATGGCTACACCTTC. It encodes CASSVGPGQVYGYTF. The genes are TRBV11-2 and TRBJ1-2; 8 bases agree with TRBD1. Germline V gene lookup returns CDR1 SGHAT and CDR2 FQNNGV. The CDR3 has 15 amino acids. V shed 5 bases, J shed 4 bases, and the junction held 9 bases outside the gene matches.